The 4 T cell receptor beta chains below all came from one sample that was sequenced in a study of post-analysis software for immune sequencing data. General study findings and limits: Among 5 or 6 TRBV segments more frequent in patients than controls were TRBV5-6, TRBV5-1 and TRBV20-1.

Each TCR beta cDNA library carried unique molecular identifiers. TCRdb fed the PCR reads into MiXCR, producing one record per CDR3 protein. This sample has some 890,000 distinct CDR3 sequences, with 53% found just once. No antigens are known for them. Sequencing used blood. These receptors originate from a girl between 10 and 17 years old with multiple sclerosis.

This clonotype was counted a few times. The chain uses TRBV29-1 and TRBJ2-4; D ambiguous. In germline, CDR1 is SQVTM, CDR2 ANQGSEA. The CDR3 is 12 residues long. Deletions cut 4 bases from V and 4 bases from J, with 8 bases between. As DNA, the CDR3 is TGCAGCGTTGGCATACGGAAAAACATTCAGTACTTC. Translating it yields CSVGIRKNIQYF.

This chain connects TRBV29-1 to TRBJ2-1, with a tentative D call TRBD2 (7 bases). Looked up from germline, CDR1 is SQVTM and CDR2 is ANQGSEA. The length of the CDR3 is 13 residues. V gave up 2 bases and J gave up 5 bases, with 10 bases separating them. This chain's CDR3 is CSVERGGDNEQFF. The CDR3 DNA reads as TGCAGCGTTGAAAGGGGGGGAGACAATGAGCAGTTCTTC.

The chain employs TRBV25-1 and TRBJ2-7; D unresolved. Germline V lookup: CDR1 MGHDK, CDR2 SYGVNS. The V end lost 3 bases, the J end lost 8 bases, and 14 bases lay between the germline ends. CDR3 length: 13 residues. The CDR3 sequence: CASSDTTRVKQYF. In nucleotides, the CDR3 is TGTGCCAGCAGTGACACGACCCGAGTTAAGCAGTACTTC.

The chain is built from TRBV18 and TRBJ2-1; D is possibly TRBD1 (5 bases). The CDR3 loop spans 14 amino acids. The germline V and J ends were trimmed by 0 bases and 6 bases, with 9 bases remaining between them. CDR1 and CDR2 (germline): KGHSH, LQKENI. CDR3 DNA sequence: TGTGCCAGCTCACCACCGGCCAGGGCCAATGAGCAGTTCTTC. Its protein is CASSPPARANEQFF.